The 10 T cell receptor beta chains below all came from one sample that was sequenced in a study of persistence of HIV-infected CD4 T cells. Stimulation used around 10 ug/mL lysate from CMV-infected fibroblasts. Responding CD4+ T cells were sorted by upregulation of both CD40 ligand and CD69. No cognate antigen is known for these TCRs. The libraries were made with immunoSEQ version 4 in survey mode. Measured with immunoSEQ multiplex PCR; TCRdb has only the in-frame clones, and not every one. The sample holds about 7,000 clones, around three quarters seen once. The sequences come from CD4+ T cells sorted from PBMCs after approximately 19-hour stimulation, collected from a patient who received antiretroviral therapy. The source of these receptors is an adult woman with HIV who was CMV-seropositive.

This clone was seen a handful of times. The rearrangement links TRBV29-1 to TRBJ2-3; D unresolved. Between the trimmed V and J ends, which lost 3 bases and 1 base, there was a span of 11 bases. Looked up from germline, CDR1 is SQVTM and CDR2 is ANQGSEA. This CDR3 contains 14 residues. The CDR3 reads CSVDQPQGTDTQYF. Written as DNA, the CDR3 is TGCAGCGTTGACCAACCCCAAGGCACAGATACGCAGTATTTT.

This rearrangement joins TRBV6-1 to TRBJ1-1; D might be TRBD1 (5 bases). Trimming took off 1 base at V and 0 bases at J, with 15 bases between the two ends. Germline-derived CDR1 and CDR2 are MNHNS and SASEGT. The CDR3 loop spans 17 amino acids. The CDR3 is CASSEVGGVGMNTEAFF. The DNA of the CDR3 is TGTGCCAGCAGTGAAGTGGGGGGAGTCGGCATGAACACTGAAGCTTTCTTT.

This chain connects TRBV5-1 to TRBJ2-7; no clear D gene. This CDR3 has 14 residues. V was pared by 4 bases and J by 0 bases, with 11 bases between. The germline V gene has CDR1 SGHRS and CDR2 YFSETQ. The CDR3 sequence is CASSQGPVSYEQYF. DNA of the CDR3: TGCGCCAGCAGCCAAGGACCGGTCTCCTACGAGCAGTACTTC. The full variable domain, its missing parts supplied by reference TRBV5-1 and TRBJ2-7, is KAGVTQTPRYLIKTRGQQVTLSCSPISGHRSVSWYQQTPGQGLQFLFEYFSETQRNKGNFPGRFSGRQFSNSRSEMNVSTLELGDSALYLCASSQGPVSYEQYFGPGTRLTVT.

Written as DNA, the CDR3 is TGTGCCAGCAGCTCACGACAGTCTTATAATTCACCCCTCCACTTT. Translated: CASSSRQSYNSPLHF. J is TRBJ1-6 and V is TRBV28; D might be TRBD1 (5 bases). The V end lost 6 bases, the J end lost 4 bases, and 13 bases lay between the germline ends. The germline V gene encodes CDR1 MDHEN and CDR2 SYDVKM. The CDR3 contains 15 residues.

The J gene is TRBJ1-5, the V gene TRBV15; tentatively, D is TRBD1 (5 bases). Germline CDR1 and CDR2: LNHNV and YYDKDF (reference sequence). The germline V and J ends were trimmed by 0 bases and 7 bases, with 13 bases remaining between them. The CDR3 has 15 residues. This CDR3 reads CATSRESGTGQPQHF. The CDR3 bases are TGTGCCACCAGCAGAGAATCGGGGACTGGCCAGCCCCAGCATTTT.

The gene calls are TRBV7-2 and TRBJ1-1; 8 nucleotides align to TRBD1. CDR1 and CDR2 (germline): SGHTA, FQGNSA. J was trimmed by 1 base and V by 0 bases; bases with no gene match: 4. The CDR3 is 16 amino acids. The CDR3 DNA sequence: TGTGCCAGCAGCTTAGCTTGGGACAGGCCGAACACTGAAGCTTTCTTT. Encoded protein: CASSLAWDRPNTEAFF.

This chain joins TRBV25-1 and TRBJ1-3, with D tentatively TRBD1 (6 bases). Trimming cost V 4 bases and J 4 bases, with 14 bases left between them. Germline V lookup: CDR1 MGHDK, CDR2 SYGVNS. The CDR3 extends over 15 amino acids. The CDR3 sequence is CASSAFGGAGNTIYF. The CDR3 nucleotides are TGTGCCAGCAGTGCCTTTGGGGGCGCCGGAAACACCATATATTTT.

The CDR3 loop is CASTSGRASYGYTF. Here the CDR3 DNA reads TGTGCCAGTACCTCAGGGAGGGCAAGCTATGGCTACACCTTC. The chain combines TRBV19 with TRBJ1-2; TRBD1 is a possible D gene (5 bases). Germline V gene sequence: CDR1 LNHDA, CDR2 SQIVND (reference sequence). The CDR3 loop spans 14 amino acids. V dropped 7 bases and J dropped 4 bases, with 16 bases sitting between them.

J is TRBJ1-1 and V is TRBV6-5; D gene ambiguous. This CDR3 is built from 13 residues. Trimming left V 2 bases short and J 3 bases short, with 7 bases between. CDR1 and CDR2 from the germline V gene are MNHEY and SVGAGI. The CDR3 nucleotides read TGTGCCAGCAGTTACAGAGGTTACACTGAAGCTTTCTTT. This translates into CASSYRGYTEAFF.

V is TRBV7-2 and J is TRBJ1-4; D unclear. Trimming removed 6 bases from V and 0 bases from J, with 8 bases in between. The CDR3 contains 14 residues. Germline V gene lookup returns CDR1 SGHTA and CDR2 FQGNSA. CDR3 DNA: TGTGCCAGCAGTCTACTTGCAACTAATGAAAAACTGTTTTTT. This sequence encodes CASSLLATNEKLFF. The whole variable domain, filled in from reference TRBV7-2 and TRBJ1-4, reads GAGVSQSPSNKVTEKGKDVELRCDPISGHTALYWYRQSLGQGLEFLIYFQGNSAPDKSGLPSDRFSAERTGGSVSTLTIQRTQQEDSAVYLCASSLLATNEKLFFGSGTQLSVL.